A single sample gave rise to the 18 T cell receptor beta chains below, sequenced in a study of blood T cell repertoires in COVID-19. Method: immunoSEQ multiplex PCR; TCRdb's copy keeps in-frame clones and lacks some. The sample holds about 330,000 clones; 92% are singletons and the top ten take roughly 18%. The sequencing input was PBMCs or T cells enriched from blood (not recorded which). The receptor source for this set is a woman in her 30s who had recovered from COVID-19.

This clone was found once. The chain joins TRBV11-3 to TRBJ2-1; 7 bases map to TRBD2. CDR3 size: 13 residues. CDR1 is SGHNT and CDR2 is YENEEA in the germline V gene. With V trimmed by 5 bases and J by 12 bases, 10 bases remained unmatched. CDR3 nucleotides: TGTGCCAGCAGCCCCGGGACTATTGGTACGCAGTTCTTC. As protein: CASSPGTIGTQFF.

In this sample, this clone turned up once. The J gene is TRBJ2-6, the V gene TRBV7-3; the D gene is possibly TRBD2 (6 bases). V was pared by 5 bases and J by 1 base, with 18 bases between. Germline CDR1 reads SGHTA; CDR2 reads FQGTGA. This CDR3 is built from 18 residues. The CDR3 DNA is TGTGCCAGCAGCCTCCGTGGAGGGTTGGTATCTGGGGCCAACGTCCTGACTTTC. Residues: CASSLRGGLVSGANVLTF.

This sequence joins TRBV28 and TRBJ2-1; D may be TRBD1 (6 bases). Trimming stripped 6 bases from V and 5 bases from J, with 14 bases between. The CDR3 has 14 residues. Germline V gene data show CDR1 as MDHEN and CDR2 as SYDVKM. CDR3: CASSSRGIDNEQFF. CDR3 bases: TGTGCCAGCAGCTCAAGGGGGATAGACAATGAGCAGTTCTTC.

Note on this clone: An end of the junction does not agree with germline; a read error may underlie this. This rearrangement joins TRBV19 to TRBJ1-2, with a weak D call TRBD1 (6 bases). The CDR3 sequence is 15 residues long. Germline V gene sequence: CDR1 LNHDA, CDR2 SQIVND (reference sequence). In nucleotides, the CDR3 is TGTGCCAGTAGTTTTGGGTTTGGGGGCAACTACGGCTACACCTTC. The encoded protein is CASSFGFGGNYGYTF.

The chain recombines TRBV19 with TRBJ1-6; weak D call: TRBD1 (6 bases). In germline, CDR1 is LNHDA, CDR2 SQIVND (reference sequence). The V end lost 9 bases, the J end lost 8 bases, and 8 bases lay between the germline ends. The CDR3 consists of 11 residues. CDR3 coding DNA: TGTGCCAGGAAGGGGGATTCACCCCTCCACTTT. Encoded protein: CARKGDSPLHF. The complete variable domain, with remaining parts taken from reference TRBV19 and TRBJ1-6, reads DGGITQSPKYLFRKEGQNVTLSCEQNLNHDAMYWYRQDPGQGLRLIYYSQIVNDFQKGDIAEGYSVSREKKESFPLTVTSAQKNPTAFYLCARKGDSPLHFGNGTRLTVT.

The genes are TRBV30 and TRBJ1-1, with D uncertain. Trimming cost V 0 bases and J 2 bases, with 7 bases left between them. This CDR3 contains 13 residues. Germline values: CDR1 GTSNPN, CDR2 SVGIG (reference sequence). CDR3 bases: TGTGCCTGGAGTGTCGTCCTTAACACTGAAGCTTTCTTT. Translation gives CAWSVVLNTEAFF.

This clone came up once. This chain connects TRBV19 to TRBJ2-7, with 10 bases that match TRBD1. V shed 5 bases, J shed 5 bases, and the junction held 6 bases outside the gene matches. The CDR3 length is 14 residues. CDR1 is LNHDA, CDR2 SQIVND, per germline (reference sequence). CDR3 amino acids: CASSRQGAFNEQYF. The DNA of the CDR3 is TGTGCCAGTAGTCGACAGGGGGCGTTCAACGAGCAGTACTTC.

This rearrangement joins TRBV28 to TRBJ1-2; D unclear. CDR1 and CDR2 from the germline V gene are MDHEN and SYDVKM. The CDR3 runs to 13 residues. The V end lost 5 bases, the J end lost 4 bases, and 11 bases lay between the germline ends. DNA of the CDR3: TGTGCCAGCAGTCCTCATGACTTCTATGGCTACACCTTC. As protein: CASSPHDFYGYTF.

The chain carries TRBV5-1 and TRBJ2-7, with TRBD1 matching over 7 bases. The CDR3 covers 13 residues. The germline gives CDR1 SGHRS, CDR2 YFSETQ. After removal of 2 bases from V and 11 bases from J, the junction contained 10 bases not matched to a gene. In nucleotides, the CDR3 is TGCGCCAGCAGCTTCTGGGCGAGACAGGGTAAGTACTTC. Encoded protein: CASSFWARQGKYF.

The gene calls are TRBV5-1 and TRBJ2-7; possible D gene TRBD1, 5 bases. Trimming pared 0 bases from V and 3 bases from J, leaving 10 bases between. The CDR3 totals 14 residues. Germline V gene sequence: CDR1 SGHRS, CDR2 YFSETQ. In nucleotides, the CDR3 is TGCGCCAGCAGCTTGGAGCAGGGTGGCTACGAGCAGTACTTC. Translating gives CASSLEQGGYEQYF.

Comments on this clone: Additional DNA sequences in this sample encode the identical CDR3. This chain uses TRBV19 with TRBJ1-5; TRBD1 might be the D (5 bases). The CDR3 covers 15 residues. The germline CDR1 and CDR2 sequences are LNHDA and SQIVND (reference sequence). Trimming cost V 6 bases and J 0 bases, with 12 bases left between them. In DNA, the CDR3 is TGTGCCAGTAGAACAACGGGGGTTAGCAATCAGCCCCAGCATTTT. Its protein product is CASRTTGVSNQPQHF.

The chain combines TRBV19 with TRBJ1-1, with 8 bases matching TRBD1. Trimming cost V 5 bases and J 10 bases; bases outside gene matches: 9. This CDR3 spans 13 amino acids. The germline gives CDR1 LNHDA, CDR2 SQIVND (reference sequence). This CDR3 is CASSLAGGLLAFF. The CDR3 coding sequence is TGTGCCAGTAGTCTGGCAGGGGGCTTGCTAGCTTTCTTT. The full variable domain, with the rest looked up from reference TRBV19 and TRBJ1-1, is DGGITQSPKYLFRKEGQNVTLSCEQNLNHDAMYWYRQDPGQGLRLIYYSQIVNDFQKGDIAEGYSVSREKKESFPLTVTSAQKNPTAFYLCASSLAGGLLAFFGQGTRLTVV.

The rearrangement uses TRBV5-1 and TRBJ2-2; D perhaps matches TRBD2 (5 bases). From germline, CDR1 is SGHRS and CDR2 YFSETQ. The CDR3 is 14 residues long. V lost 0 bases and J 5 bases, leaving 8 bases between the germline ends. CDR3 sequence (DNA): TGCGCCAGCAGCTTGGCCGGGGAGACCGGGGAGCTGTTTTTT. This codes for CASSLAGETGELFF.

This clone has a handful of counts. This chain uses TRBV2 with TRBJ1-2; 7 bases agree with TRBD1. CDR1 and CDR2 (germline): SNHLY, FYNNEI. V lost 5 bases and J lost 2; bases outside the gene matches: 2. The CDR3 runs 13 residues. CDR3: CASSSGGNYGYTF. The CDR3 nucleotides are TGTGCCAGCAGTTCAGGGGGGAACTATGGCTACACCTTC.

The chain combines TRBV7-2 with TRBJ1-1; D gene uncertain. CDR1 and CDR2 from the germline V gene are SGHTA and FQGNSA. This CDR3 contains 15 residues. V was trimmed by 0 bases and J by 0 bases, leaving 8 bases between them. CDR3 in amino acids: CASSLARVMNTEAFF. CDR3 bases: TGTGCCAGCAGCTTAGCACGGGTTATGAACACTGAAGCTTTCTTT.

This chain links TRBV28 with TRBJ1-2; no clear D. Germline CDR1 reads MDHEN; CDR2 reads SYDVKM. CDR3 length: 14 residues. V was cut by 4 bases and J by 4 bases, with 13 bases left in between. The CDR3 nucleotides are TGTGCCAGCAGTTATCCCCCCCTTCTCTATGGCTACACCTTC. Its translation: CASSYPPLLYGYTF.

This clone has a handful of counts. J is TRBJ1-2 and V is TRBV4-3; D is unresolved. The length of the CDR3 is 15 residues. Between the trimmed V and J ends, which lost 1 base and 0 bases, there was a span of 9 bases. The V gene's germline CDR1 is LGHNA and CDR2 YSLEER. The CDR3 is CASSQVVQANYGYTF. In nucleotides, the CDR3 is TGCGCCAGCAGCCAAGTCGTGCAGGCTAACTATGGCTACACCTTC.

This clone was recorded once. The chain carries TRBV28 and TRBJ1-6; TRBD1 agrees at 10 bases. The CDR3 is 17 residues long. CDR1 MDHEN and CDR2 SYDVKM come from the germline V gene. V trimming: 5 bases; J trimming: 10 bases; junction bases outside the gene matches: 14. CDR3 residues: CASSPHTAGTGVSPLHF. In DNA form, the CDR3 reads TGTGCCAGCAGTCCACACACCGCCGGGACAGGGGTCTCACCCCTCCACTTT.